This T cell receptor beta chain was captured in a study of blood T cell repertoires in COVID-19. On the study more broadly: Sources were T cells, B-cell-depleted T cells, or PBMCs; the material itself was cDNA or gDNA.

Germline V gene sequence: CDR1 SGHDN, CDR2 FVKESK. The junction had 7 bases not matched to a gene; V was cut back by 5 bases and J by 4 bases. The CDR3 consists of 14 residues. TCRdb's copy holds only in-frame clones and misses some; the assay was immunoSEQ multiplex PCR. The table lists over 300,000 clones, 75% to 85% of them singletons, with approximately 7.5% in the top ten. This clonotype was sampled from a human donor in a cohort sampled during active COVID-19. Sequenced material: peripheral blood. This chain joins TRBV14 and TRBJ1-2; 7 nucleotides match TRBD1. For the CDR3, the DNA is TGTGCCAGCAGCGCCGGACAGGCGCGCTATGGCTACACCTTC. Amino acids: CASSAGQARYGYTF.